These T cell receptor beta chains were read from a single sample in a study of molecular identifiers for immune sequencing clone quantification. Each CDR3 protein gets one entry after TCRdb re-called the PCR reads with MiXCR. The table has about 640,000 distinct CDR3 sequences, 15% to 20% seen once; the top ten hold about 0.9%. Sequencing used naive CD8+ T cells from blood, with Jurkat cell RNA spiked in. Source of these receptors: a human donor in good health. Some libraries in this study had Jurkat cell RNA spiked in. The conserved cysteine and the conserved F or W are not part of the CDR3 here.

>TRBJ1-1|TRBV7-9
ASSRPQDTEAF
>TRBJ2-3|TRBV29-1
SVVFVTTDTQY
>TRBJ1-5|TRBV4-1
ASSQGQGGEGNQPQH
>TRBJ2-3|TRBV11-3
ATSQGLTDTQY
>TRBJ2-1|TRBV4-3
ASSQDSFKSALGEQF
>TRBJ2-2|TRBV9
ASSASPGTGGTGELF
>TRBJ2-7|TRBV5-5
ASSHGQSYEQY
>TRBJ1-1|TRBV7-9
ASSLGDDGTEAF
>TRBJ1-1|TRBV4-2
ASSQEGTGVPEAF
>TRBJ2-7|TRBV29-1
SVLLRDGSLEQY
>TRBJ1-1|TRBV7-9
ASSIHTQRTGENTEAF
>TRBJ2-2|TRBV27
ASIGQNTGELF
>TRBJ2-1|TRBV20-1
SAQIYNGQF
>TRBJ2-3|TRBV7-7
ASSFRTGDTQY
>TRBJ2-7|TRBV20-1
SARELAGGNYEQY
>TRBJ1-2|TRBV29-1
SVEDRGDSYDDSYGYT
>TRBJ2-3|TRBV7-9
ASSANRGPTDTQY
>TRBJ2-7|TRBV19
ASSIDPQRYSYEQY
>TRBJ2-7|TRBV5-3
ASSFRGGQSSYERY
>TRBJ2-2|TRBV19
ACSMDSYTGELF
>TRBJ1-5|TRBV7-9
ASSPGADQPQH
>TRBJ1-4|TRBV5-1
ASSLVGREEEKLF
>TRBJ2-3|TRBV13
ASSFPAGADTQY
>TRBJ1-2|TRBV19
ASSIQSRQAVFYGYT
>TRBJ1-1|TRBV30
AWRKHKNTEAF
>TRBJ2-7|TRBV4-1
ASSQDPSRPDEQY
>TRBJ2-5|TRBV5-1
ASSVGLEETQY
>TRBJ2-3|TRBV28
ASSFGRLDTQY
>TRBJ2-2|TRBV12-5
ASGLSNTGELF
>TRBJ2-2|TRBV19
ASSETLGAGELF
>TRBJ1-1|TRBV7-9
ASSLGTGGKSEAF
>TRBJ2-2|TRBV9
ASWDGTGELF
>TRBJ1-2|TRBV20-1
SALTSGYT
>TRBJ2-1|TRBV4-3
ASSQEYRGNEQF
>TRBJ2-3|TRBV27
ASSQPGLAVDTQY
>TRBJ2-7|TRBV12-3/TRBV12-4
ASSLMGPHEQY
>TRBJ2-7|TRBV5-1
VSSLDRSSYEQY
>TRBJ1-1|TRBV6-1
ASRNKLNTEAF